This is a list of T cell receptor beta chains from one sample in a study of T cells after yellow fever vaccination. TCRdb called the 5' RACE reads again in MiXCR, with one record for every CDR3 protein. The table lists 140,000 to 150,000 distinct CDR3 sequences, around 6.3% of them singletons. Sequencing used CD4+ T cells sorted from PBMCs, obtained 10 days after the yellow fever booster vaccination. These receptors were obtained from a man aged 25 to 45 who received the YFV17D yellow fever vaccine. CDR3s include the opening cysteine and the closing phenylalanine or tryptophan. The order of the fields is V gene, D gene, CDR3 protein. A D gene is named only where the DNA matches it firmly.

>TRBV9|TRBD1
CASNRDRSDQYTF
>TRBV5-5|-
CASSLLNTEAFF
>TRBV29-1|TRBD1
CSTASGTGSLEQYF
>TRBV3-1|-
CASSRSGNEQFF
>TRBV5-1|-
CASSLADSNQETQYF
>TRBV9|-
CASSVGGSSSYNEQFF
>TRBV5-5|-
CASRTGQPSYEQYF
>TRBV7-9|-
CASSLPRRLGNEQFF
>TRBV20-1|-
CSARVWGGGTDTQYF
>TRBV3-1|-
CASSQGTVATNEKLFF
>TRBV20-1|-
CSARENWKETQYF
>TRBV18|-
CASSYSATDTIYF
>TRBV7-2|TRBD2
CASSLMGGNTDTQYF
>TRBV20-1|-
CSARGATYEQYF
>TRBV7-2|-
CASTIRTGGYEQYF
>TRBV7-2|TRBD2
CASSSGLAFDEQFF